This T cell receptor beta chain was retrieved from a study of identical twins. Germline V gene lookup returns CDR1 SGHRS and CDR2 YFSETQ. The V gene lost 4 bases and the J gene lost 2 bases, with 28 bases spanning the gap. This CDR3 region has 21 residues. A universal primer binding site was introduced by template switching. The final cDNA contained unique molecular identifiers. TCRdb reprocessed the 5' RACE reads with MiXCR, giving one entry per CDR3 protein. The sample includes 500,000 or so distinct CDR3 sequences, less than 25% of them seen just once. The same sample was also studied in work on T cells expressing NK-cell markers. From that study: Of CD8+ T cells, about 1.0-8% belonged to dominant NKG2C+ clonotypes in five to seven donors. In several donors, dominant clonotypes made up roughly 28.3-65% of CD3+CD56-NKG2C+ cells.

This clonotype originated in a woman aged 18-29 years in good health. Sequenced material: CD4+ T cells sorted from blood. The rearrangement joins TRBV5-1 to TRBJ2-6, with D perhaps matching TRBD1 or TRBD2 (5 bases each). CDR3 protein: CASSPSLLEGKRLAGANVLTF. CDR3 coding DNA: TGCGCCAGCAGCCCCTCGTTGCTCGAGGGGAAGAGACTTGCTGGGGCCAACGTCCTGACTTTC.